The present T cell receptor beta chain was sequenced within a study of identical twins. CDR3 length: 14 residues. Trimming took off 0 bases at V and 6 bases at J, with 9 bases between the two ends. CDR1 is KGHSH, CDR2 LQKENI, per germline. This clonotype was recorded at least ten times. The antigen is undetermined. The authors used template switching to add a universal primer site and gave cDNA unique molecular identifiers. TCRdb fed the 5' RACE reads into MiXCR, producing one record per CDR3 protein. The table records 650,000 to 800,000 distinct CDR3 sequences, over 8.5% of them present only once. General study findings and limits: The analysis was cross-sectional rather than longitudinal within donors. Abundant beta clonotypes from cord blood had fewer insertions, unlike memory repertoires, which showed none. Researchers reported weaker excess twin sharing in beta out-of-frame sequences.

These same data were also listed under a study on yellow fever vaccine responses in identical twins.

This sequence was found in a woman between 18 and 29 years old in good health. This rearrangement joins TRBV18 to TRBJ2-4; possibly TRBD1 or TRBD2 for D (5 bases each). Source material: PBMCs. The CDR3 DNA follows: TGTGCCAGCTCACCACCACGGGACCCAAACATTCAGTACTTC. This codes for CASSPPRDPNIQYF.